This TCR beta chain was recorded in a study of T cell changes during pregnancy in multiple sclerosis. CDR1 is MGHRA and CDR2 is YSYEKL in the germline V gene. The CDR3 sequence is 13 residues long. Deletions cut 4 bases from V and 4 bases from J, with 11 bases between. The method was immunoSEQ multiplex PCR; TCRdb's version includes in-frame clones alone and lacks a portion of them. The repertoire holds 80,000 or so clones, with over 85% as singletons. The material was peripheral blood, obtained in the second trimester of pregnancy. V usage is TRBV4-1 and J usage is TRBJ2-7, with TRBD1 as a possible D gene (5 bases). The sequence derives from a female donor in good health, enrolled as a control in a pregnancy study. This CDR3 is CASSRFDSYEQYF. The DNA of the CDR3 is TGCGCCAGCAGCCGCTTCGACAGTTACGAGCAGTACTTC.